Described below is a single TCR beta chain sequence and its context. This entry comes from a study of blood T cell repertoires in COVID-19. Deletions cut 5 bases from V and 5 bases from J, with 15 bases between. Germline V gene data show CDR1 as MNHEY and CDR2 as SVGAGI. This CDR3 spans 14 amino acids. The assay was immunoSEQ multiplex PCR, and TCRdb's table has in-frame clones only and misses some. The table has 200,000 or so clones, roughly 80% seen once; the top ten hold about 5%. The material sequenced was peripheral blood. The V gene is TRBV6-5, the J gene TRBJ2-5, with D possibly TRBD2 on 6 matching bases. This clonotype was obtained from a woman in her 30s with acute or convalescent COVID-19. The CDR3 region is CASSPWGDGETQYF. CDR3 nucleotides: TGTGCCAGCAGTCCCTGGGGGGACGGGGAGACCCAGTACTTC.